This T cell receptor beta chain was identified during a study of T-cell reconstitution after alpha-beta-depleted transplantation in children. Study-level results: Reports say that about two months after transplant, the alpha-beta T cells came out of several hundred graft clones that had expanded. After one year, T-cell counts and TCRbeta diversity mostly came from new T cells. Surviving recipient cells, namely T cells and thymic progenitors, were the source of high day-60 TCRbeta diversity in some patients.

This clonotype was observed many times. Its antigen is not identified. Per the germline V gene, CDR1 is ENHRY and CDR2 is SYGVKD. Trimming shortened V by 3 bases and J by 1 base, and 9 bases separated the two germline ends. The CDR3 contains 15 residues. TCRbeta library preparation incorporated unique molecular identifiers. Each CDR3 protein gets one entry after TCRdb re-called the PCR reads with MiXCR. The sample yields about 980,000 distinct CDR3 sequences, about 29% seen once. The sequence was collected from a boy in the first two years of life who had a stem cell transplant for SCID, so the T cells may come from the graft donor. The material sequenced was PBMCs, mostly from graft donor cells, taken 360 days after TCRalphabeta/CD19-depleted stem cell transplant. The rearrangement links TRBV10-3 to TRBJ2-2, with D possibly being TRBD2 (5 bases). The DNA of the CDR3 is TGTGCCATCAGTGACCCGGGAAGGAACACCGGGGAGCTGTTTTTT. It translates to CAISDPGRNTGELFF.